Below, 19 T cell receptor beta chains from the same sample are listed, as sequenced in a study of shared clonotypes between healthy human individuals (dated by TCRdb to the early 2020s). The library came from the immunoSEQ multiplex PCR assay. The clones in this table, taken by TCRdb from immuneACCESS, are in-frame only. Not every clone is retained; where verified, under half of the shortfall comes from an unresolved V gene, and the cause of the rest is unknown. Within this sample are over 1.5 million clones, with 95% to 99% of them counted one time only. Less than 0.55% of the sample belongs to the ten largest clones. Sequences were obtained from naive CD4+ T cells sorted from blood. The label giving this sample's cell subset or site can be read as: CD45RA+ positively selected. The source is a man aged 25-45 years in good health.

This chain connects TRBV7-6 to TRBJ2-1, with 12 nucleotides matching TRBD2. Germline lookup yields CDR1 SGHVS and CDR2 FNYEAQ. V shed 6 bases and J 3 bases; nucleotides not matched to a gene: 9. The CDR3 loop spans 17 amino acids. In DNA form, the CDR3 reads TGTGCCAGCAGTCGAACGCGGACTAGCGGGAACTACAATGAGCAGTTCTTC. It yields the protein CASSRTRTSGNYNEQFF.

The chain has TRBV30 and TRBJ1-1; TRBD1 agrees at 7 bases. V lost 5 bases, J lost 12 bases, and 6 bases stayed unmatched. From germline, CDR1 is GTSNPN and CDR2 SVGIG (reference sequence). The CDR3 extends over 10 amino acids. DNA for the CDR3: TGTGCCTGGTCGACAGGGACGACTTTCTTT. As protein: CAWSTGTTFF. Using reference TRBV30 and TRBJ1-1 for the parts outside the CDR3, the full variable domain is SQTIHQWPATLVQPVGSPLSLECTVEGTSNPNLYWYRQAAGRGLQLLFYSVGIGQISSEVPQNLSASRPQDRQFILSSKKLLLSDSGFYLCAWSTGTTFFGQGTRLTVV.

The rearrangement uses TRBV10-3 and TRBJ1-1; D remains unclear. Per germline, CDR1 ENHRY and CDR2 SYGVKD. V was trimmed by 4 bases and J by 3 bases, leaving 9 bases between them. The CDR3 contains 13 residues. CDR3 DNA: TGTGCCATCAGTGGCGGGGAGTACACTGAAGCTTTCTTT. This codes for CAISGGEYTEAFF.

As to this clone: This CDR3 is also generated by other DNA sequences in the sample. The chain has TRBV19 and TRBJ2-1; 11 bases align to TRBD2. Germline V gives CDR1 LNHDA, CDR2 SQIVND (reference sequence). The CDR3 covers 16 residues. V lost 2 bases, J lost 5 bases, and 5 bases stayed unmatched. The CDR3 region is CASSILASGRHNEQFF. As DNA, the CDR3 is TGTGCCAGTAGTATATTGGCTAGCGGGAGGCACAATGAGCAGTTCTTC.

The chain links TRBV5-1 to TRBJ1-4; D may be TRBD1 (5 bases). V was pared by 4 bases and J by 8 bases, with 15 bases between. CDR1 is SGHRS, CDR2 YFSETQ, per germline. The length of the CDR3 is 14 residues. CDR3 region: CASSDFLDTEKLFF. The DNA for the CDR3 is TGCGCCAGCAGCGACTTTCTGGACACAGAAAAACTGTTTTTT.

This sequence joins TRBV29-1 and TRBJ1-1; unclear D gene. The CDR3 is 11 amino acids. Germline V CDR1 and CDR2: SQVTM, ANQGSEA. The V and J ends lost 1 base and 11 bases respectively, with 11 bases between them. The CDR3 coding sequence is TGCAGCGTTGAAGTTATTTCCGGGGCTTTCTTT. Protein sequence: CSVEVISGAFF.

This clone is a singleton in its sample. V and J are TRBV6-1 and TRBJ2-3; 10 bases fit TRBD2. CDR3 size: 17 residues. V was pared by 2 bases and J by 4 bases, with 9 bases of the junction left unmatched. Per the germline V gene, CDR1 is MNHNS and CDR2 is SASEGT. CDR3 DNA sequence: TGTGCCAGCAGTGAAATCGGGGCTAGCGGGAGCCCAGATACGCAGTATTTT. This translates into CASSEIGASGSPDTQYF.

The chain couples TRBV5-5 to TRBJ1-4; TRBD1 might be the D (5 bases). This CDR3 region has 16 residues. Germline CDR1 and CDR2: SGHKS and YYEKEE (reference sequence). With 4 bases removed from V and 2 bases from J, the gap between germline ends came to 15 bases. This CDR3 reads CASSPNPRGTNEKLFF. As DNA, the CDR3 is TGTGCCAGCAGCCCGAACCCCCGGGGGACTAATGAAAAACTGTTTTTT.

The rearrangement links TRBV2 to TRBJ1-2, with 9 bases matching TRBD1. Looked up from germline, CDR1 is SNHLY and CDR2 is FYNNEI. This CDR3 has 14 residues. The J segment lost 4 bases and the V segment lost 7 bases, leaving 7 bases of the junction unmatched. This CDR3 reads CASNGDRAAYGYTF. The CDR3 bases are TGTGCCAGCAACGGGGACAGGGCCGCCTATGGCTACACCTTC.

This clone appeared a single time. This rearrangement joins TRBV5-6 to TRBJ2-5, with 10 bases matching TRBD2. There are 17 residues in the CDR3. Per germline, CDR1 SGHDT and CDR2 YYEEEE. The ends lost 4 bases at V and 1 base at J; junction bases unmatched: 10. CDR3 sequence: CASSRILLAGAQETQYF. In DNA form, the CDR3 reads TGTGCCAGCAGCCGTATATTGCTAGCGGGAGCCCAAGAGACCCAGTACTTC.

The genes are TRBV5-4 and TRBJ2-7, with D perhaps assigned TRBD1 or TRBD2 (5 bases each). V lost 4 bases, J lost 0 bases, and 17 bases lay in between. This CDR3 spans 16 amino acids. The germline V gene has CDR1 SGHNT and CDR2 YYREEE (reference sequence). CDR3 bases: TGTGCCAGCAGCCCAGGACAAGGTGGGGGCTCCTACGAGCAGTACTTC. Protein sequence: CASSPGQGGGSYEQYF.

The gene calls are TRBV6-5 and TRBJ2-3; tentative D call: TRBD2 (6 bases). Trimming shortened V by 6 bases and J by 5 bases, and 12 bases separated the two germline ends. The CDR3 consists of 13 residues. Germline CDR1 is MNHEY and CDR2 is SVGAGI. The CDR3 DNA reads TGTGCCAGCAGGGGCCTCGGGGGAGATACGCAGTATTTT. Protein: CASRGLGGDTQYF.

This clone turned up a few times. The V and J genes are TRBV7-2 and TRBJ1-3; D is unclear. The germline V and J ends were trimmed by 3 bases and 1 base, with 7 bases remaining between them. The CDR3 length is 14 residues. Germline assignment: CDR1 SGHTA and CDR2 FQGNSA. The CDR3 bases are TGTGCCAGCAGCTTCCTGGATTCTGGAAACACCATATATTTT. Protein product: CASSFLDSGNTIYF.

The chain carries TRBV5-5 and TRBJ1-1; D not resolved. The CDR3 runs 13 residues. V was trimmed by 3 bases and J by 1 base, leaving 7 bases between them. Germline V gene sequence: CDR1 SGHKS, CDR2 YYEKEE (reference sequence). CDR3 in DNA: TGTGCCAGCAGCTCACAATGGAACACTGAAGCTTTCTTT. Protein product: CASSSQWNTEAFF.

The rearrangement joins TRBV12-5 to TRBJ2-1, with 9 bases aligning to TRBD2. V trimming: 0 bases; J trimming: 5 bases; junction bases outside the gene matches: 5. This CDR3 contains 16 residues. Looked up from germline, CDR1 is LGHNT and CDR2 is FRNRAP. As DNA, the CDR3 is TGTGCTAGTGGTTTGGTACTGTCTAGCGGGAACAATGAGCAGTTCTTC. Translating it yields CASGLVLSSGNNEQFF.

The chain carries TRBV18 and TRBJ1-4; D ambiguous. The V gene's germline CDR1 is KGHSH and CDR2 LQKENI. The ends were cut back, 6 bases at V and 4 bases at J, with 9 bases in the middle. This CDR3 is built from 13 residues. CDR3 sequence reads: CASSPSINEKLFF. In DNA, the CDR3 is TGTGCCAGCTCCCCCAGTATTAATGAAAAACTGTTTTTT.

The CDR3 region is CASSFMLGTARNYGYTF. CDR3 DNA sequence: TGCGCCAGCAGCTTTATGCTCGGGACCGCGCGAAACTATGGCTACACCTTC. The rearrangement uses TRBV5-1 and TRBJ1-2; perhaps TRBD1 as D (5 bases). Between the trimmed V and J ends, which lost 2 bases and 2 bases, there was a span of 19 bases. CDR1 SGHRS and CDR2 YFSETQ come from the germline V gene. The CDR3 extends over 17 amino acids. The variable domain in full, with the rest retrieved from reference TRBV5-1 and TRBJ1-2, is KAGVTQTPRYLIKTRGQQVTLSCSPISGHRSVSWYQQTPGQGLQFLFEYFSETQRNKGNFPGRFSGRQFSNSRSEMNVSTLELGDSALYLCASSFMLGTARNYGYTFGSGTRLTVV.

Worth noting for this clone: The identical CDR3 is also encoded by other nucleotide sequences in the sample. V is TRBV6-5 and J is TRBJ2-1; the D gene is possibly TRBD2 (6 bases). The CDR3 extends over 13 amino acids. V lost 5 bases and J lost 3, with 8 bases in between. The V gene's germline CDR1 is MNHEY and CDR2 SVGAGI. The chain's CDR3 is CASSRDFYNEQFF. The DNA for the CDR3 is TGTGCCAGCAGTCGGGACTTCTACAATGAGCAGTTCTTC.

V gene TRBV6-6 combines with J gene TRBJ1-1; D not resolved. The V and J ends lost 0 bases and 8 bases respectively, with 7 bases between them. This CDR3 spans 12 amino acids. In germline, CDR1 is MNHNY, CDR2 SVGAGI (reference sequence). The CDR3 spells CASSYSTGEAFF. The CDR3 DNA reads as TGTGCCAGCAGTTACTCGACCGGGGAAGCTTTCTTT.